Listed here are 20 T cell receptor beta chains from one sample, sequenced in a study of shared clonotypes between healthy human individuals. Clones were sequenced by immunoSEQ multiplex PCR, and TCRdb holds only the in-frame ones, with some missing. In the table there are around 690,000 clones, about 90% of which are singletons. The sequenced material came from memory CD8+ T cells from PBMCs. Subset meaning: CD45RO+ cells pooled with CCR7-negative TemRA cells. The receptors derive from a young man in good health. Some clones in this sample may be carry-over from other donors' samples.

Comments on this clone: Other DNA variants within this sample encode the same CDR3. CDR3 in amino acids: CASSSGTPGELFF. CDR3 coding DNA: TGTGCCAGCAGCTCAGGGACTCCCGGGGAGCTGTTTTTT. The chain employs TRBV7-9 and TRBJ2-2, with D possibly being TRBD2 (6 bases). The V gene's germline CDR1 is SEHNR and CDR2 FQNEAQ (reference sequence). There are 13 residues in the CDR3. The V end lost 4 bases, the J end lost 6 bases, and 9 bases lay between the germline ends.

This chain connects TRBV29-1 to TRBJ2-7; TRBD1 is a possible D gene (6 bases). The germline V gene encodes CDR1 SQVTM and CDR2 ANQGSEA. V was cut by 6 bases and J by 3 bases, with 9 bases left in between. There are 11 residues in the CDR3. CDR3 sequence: CSVLDSYEQYF. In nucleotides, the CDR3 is TGCAGCGTGCTGGACAGCTACGAGCAGTACTTC.

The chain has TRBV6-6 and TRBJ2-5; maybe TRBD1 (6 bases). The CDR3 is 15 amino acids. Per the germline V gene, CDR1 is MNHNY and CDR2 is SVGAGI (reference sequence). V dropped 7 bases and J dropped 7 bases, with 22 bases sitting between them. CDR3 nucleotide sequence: TGTGCCAGCAATAGCCGGACAGACCTCCATGGGACCCAGTACTTC. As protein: CASNSRTDLHGTQYF.

The CDR3 spells CASSLTGQLLDTQYF. DNA of the CDR3: TGTGCCAGCAGCTTAACGGGACAGCTATTAGATACGCAGTATTTT. The chain employs TRBV7-9 and TRBJ2-3; 7 nucleotides agree with TRBD1. V was clipped by 2 bases and J by 5 bases; unmatched bases: 7. Per the germline V gene, CDR1 is SEHNR and CDR2 is FQNEAQ (reference sequence). The CDR3 covers 15 residues.

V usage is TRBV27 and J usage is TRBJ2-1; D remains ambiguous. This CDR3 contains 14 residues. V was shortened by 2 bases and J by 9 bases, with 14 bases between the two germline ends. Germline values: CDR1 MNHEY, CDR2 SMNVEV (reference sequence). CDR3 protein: CASSLAPNTVEQFF. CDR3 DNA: TGTGCCAGCAGTTTAGCCCCGAATACAGTTGAGCAGTTCTTC.

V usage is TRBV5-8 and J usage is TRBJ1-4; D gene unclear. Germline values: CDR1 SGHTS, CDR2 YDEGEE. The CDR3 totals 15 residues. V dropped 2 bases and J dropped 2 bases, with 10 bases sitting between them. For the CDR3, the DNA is TGTGCCAGCAGCTTCTCCCCCGGTACTAATGAAAAACTGTTTTTT. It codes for CASSFSPGTNEKLFF.

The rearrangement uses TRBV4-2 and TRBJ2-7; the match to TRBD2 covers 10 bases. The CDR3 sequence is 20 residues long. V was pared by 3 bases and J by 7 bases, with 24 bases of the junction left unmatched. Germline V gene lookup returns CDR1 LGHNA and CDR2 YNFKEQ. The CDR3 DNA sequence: TGTGCCAGCAGCCAGATAGGTGGGTCTAGCGGGAGTTATACGTCGGGTGAGCAGTACTTC. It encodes CASSQIGGSSGSYTSGEQYF.

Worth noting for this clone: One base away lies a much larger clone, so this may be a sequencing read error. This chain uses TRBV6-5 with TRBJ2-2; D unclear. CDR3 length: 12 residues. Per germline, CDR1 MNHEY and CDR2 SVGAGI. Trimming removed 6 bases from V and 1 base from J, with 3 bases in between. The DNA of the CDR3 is TGTGCCAGCAGAGAGAACACCGGGGAGCTGTTTTTT. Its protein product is CASRENTGELFF.

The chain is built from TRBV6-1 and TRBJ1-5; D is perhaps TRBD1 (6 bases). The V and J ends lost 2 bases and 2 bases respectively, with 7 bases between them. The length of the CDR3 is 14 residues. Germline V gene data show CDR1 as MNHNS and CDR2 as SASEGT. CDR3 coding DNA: TGTGCCAGCAGTGAATCAGGGGGCAATCAGCCCCAGCATTTT. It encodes CASSESGGNQPQHF.

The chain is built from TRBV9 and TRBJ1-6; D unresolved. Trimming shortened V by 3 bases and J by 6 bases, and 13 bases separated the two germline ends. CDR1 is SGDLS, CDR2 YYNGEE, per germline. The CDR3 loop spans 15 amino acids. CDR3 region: CASSGEGRGNSPLHF. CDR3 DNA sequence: TGTGCCAGCAGCGGGGAAGGGCGTGGTAATTCACCCCTCCACTTT.

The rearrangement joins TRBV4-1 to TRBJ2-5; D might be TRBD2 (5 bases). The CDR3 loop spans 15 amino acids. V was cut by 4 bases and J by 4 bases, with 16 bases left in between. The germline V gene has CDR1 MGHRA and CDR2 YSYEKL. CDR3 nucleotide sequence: TGCGCCAGCAGCCCGTGGTCGGGATGGGGAGAGACCCAGTACTTC. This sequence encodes CASSPWSGWGETQYF.

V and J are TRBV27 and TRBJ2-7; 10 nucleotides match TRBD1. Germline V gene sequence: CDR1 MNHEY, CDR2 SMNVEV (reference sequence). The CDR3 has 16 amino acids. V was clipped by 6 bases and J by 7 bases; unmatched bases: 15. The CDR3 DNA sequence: TGTGCCAGCAGCATAGTGTTGGGACAGGGGCCGATGGAGCAGTACTTC. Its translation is CASSIVLGQGPMEQYF.

Here the CDR3 reads CASSQVGLADTGELFF. The CDR3 DNA follows: TGCGCCAGCAGCCAAGTTGGACTAGCGGACACCGGGGAGCTGTTTTTT. The chain couples TRBV4-3 to TRBJ2-2; 10 bases align to TRBD2. The CDR3 is made up of 16 amino acids. The ends lost 1 base at V and 3 bases at J; junction bases unmatched: 2. Germline assignment: CDR1 LGHNA and CDR2 YSLEER.

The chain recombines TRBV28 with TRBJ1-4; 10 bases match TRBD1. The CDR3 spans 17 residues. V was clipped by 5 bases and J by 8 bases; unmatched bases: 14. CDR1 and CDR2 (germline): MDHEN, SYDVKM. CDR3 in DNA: TGTGCCAGCAGTGTCCCCGGGACAGGGGTTGTGAGAGAAAAACTGTTTTTT. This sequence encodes CASSVPGTGVVREKLFF.

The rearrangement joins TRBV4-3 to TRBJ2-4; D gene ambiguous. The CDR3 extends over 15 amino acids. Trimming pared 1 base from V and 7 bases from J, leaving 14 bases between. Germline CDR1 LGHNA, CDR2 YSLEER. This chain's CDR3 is CASSQGRTTGNIQYF. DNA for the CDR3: TGCGCCAGCAGCCAAGGTCGGACGACCGGGAACATTCAGTACTTC.

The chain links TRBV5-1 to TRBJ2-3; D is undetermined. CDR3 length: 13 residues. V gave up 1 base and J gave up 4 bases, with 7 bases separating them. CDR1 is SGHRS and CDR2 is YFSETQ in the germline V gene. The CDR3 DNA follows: TGCGCCAGCAGCTTGAAGGGCTCAGATACGCAGTATTTT. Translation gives CASSLKGSDTQYF.

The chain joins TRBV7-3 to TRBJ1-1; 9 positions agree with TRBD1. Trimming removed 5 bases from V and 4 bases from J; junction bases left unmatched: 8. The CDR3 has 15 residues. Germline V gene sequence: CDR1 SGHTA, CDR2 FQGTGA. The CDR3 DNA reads TGTGCCAGCAGCCCCCGGGACAGGGTCGCCACTGAAGCTTTCTTT. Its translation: CASSPRDRVATEAFF.

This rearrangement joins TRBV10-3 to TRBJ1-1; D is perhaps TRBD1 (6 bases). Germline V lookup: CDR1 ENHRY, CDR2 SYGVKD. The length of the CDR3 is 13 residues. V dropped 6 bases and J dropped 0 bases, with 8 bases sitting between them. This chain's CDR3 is CAIRQGLNTEAFF. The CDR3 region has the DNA TGTGCCATCAGACAGGGCCTGAACACTGAAGCTTTCTTT.

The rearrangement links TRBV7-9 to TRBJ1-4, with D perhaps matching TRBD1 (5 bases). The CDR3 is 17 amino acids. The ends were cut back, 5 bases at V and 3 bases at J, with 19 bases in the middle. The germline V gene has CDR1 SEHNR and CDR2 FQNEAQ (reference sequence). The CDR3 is CASSPPGFGNPNEKLFF. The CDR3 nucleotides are TGTGCCAGCAGCCCGCCAGGGTTTGGTAATCCTAATGAAAAACTGTTTTTT.

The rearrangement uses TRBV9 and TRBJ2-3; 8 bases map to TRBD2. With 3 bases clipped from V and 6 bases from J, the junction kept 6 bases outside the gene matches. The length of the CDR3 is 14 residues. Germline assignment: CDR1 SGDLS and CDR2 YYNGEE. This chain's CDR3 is CASSEGLGRDTQYF. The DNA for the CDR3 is TGTGCCAGCAGCGAGGGACTAGGTAGGGATACGCAGTATTTT. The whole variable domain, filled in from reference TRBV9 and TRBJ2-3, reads DSGVTQTPKHLITATGQRVTLRCSPRSGDLSVYWYQQSLDQGLQFLIQYYNGEERAKGNILERFSAQQFPDLHSELNLSSLELGDSALYFCASSEGLGRDTQYFGPGTRLTVL.